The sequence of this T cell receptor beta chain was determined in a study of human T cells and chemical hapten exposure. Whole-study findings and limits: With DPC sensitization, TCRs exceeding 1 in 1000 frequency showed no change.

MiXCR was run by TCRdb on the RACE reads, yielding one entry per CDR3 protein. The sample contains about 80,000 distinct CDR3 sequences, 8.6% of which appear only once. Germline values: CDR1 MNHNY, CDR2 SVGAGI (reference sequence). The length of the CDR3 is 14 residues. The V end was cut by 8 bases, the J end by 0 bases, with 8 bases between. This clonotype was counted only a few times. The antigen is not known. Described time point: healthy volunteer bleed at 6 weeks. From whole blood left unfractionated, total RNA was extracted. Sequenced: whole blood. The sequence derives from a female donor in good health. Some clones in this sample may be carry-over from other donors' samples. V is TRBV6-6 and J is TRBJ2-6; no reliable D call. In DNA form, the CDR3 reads TGTGCCAGCTATCCCATCTCTGGGGCCAACGTCCTGACTTTC. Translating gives CASYPISGANVLTF.